Shown below are 15 T cell receptor beta chains from a single sample sequenced in a study of cytomegalovirus exposure and HLA in healthy donors. The PCR contained 60 Vbeta and 13 Jbeta primers. Only in-frame clones appear in the TCRdb table, and some are missing; sequencing was by immunoSEQ multiplex PCR. The data contain 100,000 to 150,000 clones, 65% to 75% of them singletons. Sequencing used PBMCs. Receptor source: a man aged 35-49 years in good health and CMV-seropositive.

The CDR3 region is CAIGRAGSQTDTQYF. The CDR3, as DNA: TGTGCCATCGGAAGAGCGGGGTCTCAGACAGATACGCAGTATTTT. The gene calls are TRBV5-8 and TRBJ2-3; TRBD2 matches at 7 bases. V lost 9 bases and J lost 3; bases outside the gene matches: 13. CDR3 size: 15 residues. Germline V gene data show CDR1 as SGHTS and CDR2 as YDEGEE.

J is TRBJ1-6 and V is TRBV12-5; possible D gene TRBD1, 5 bases. The CDR3 covers 14 residues. Germline CDR1 is LGHNT and CDR2 is FRNRAP. The germline V and J ends were trimmed by 3 bases and 10 bases, with 13 bases remaining between them. As DNA, the CDR3 is TGTGCTAGTGGTTTAGCGGGGGTCGTCTCACCCCTCCACTTT. Residues: CASGLAGVVSPLHF.

The chain employs TRBV2 and TRBJ2-3; 9 bases are a match to TRBD2. Germline V gene data show CDR1 as SNHLY and CDR2 as FYNNEI. Trimming removed 2 bases from V and 8 bases from J; junction bases left unmatched: 11. The CDR3 runs 16 residues. CDR3 in amino acids: CASSELSSGAGGTQYF. The CDR3 nucleotides read TGTGCCAGCAGTGAATTGTCTAGCGGGGCCGGGGGTACGCAGTATTTT.

Written as DNA, the CDR3 is TGTGCCAGCAGTGAAAGGAGGGAATTTCCTCGCAATGAGCAGTTCTTC. Translation gives CASSERREFPRNEQFF. The chain carries TRBV6-1 and TRBJ2-1, with TRBD2 as a possible D gene (6 bases). This CDR3 is built from 16 residues. Germline CDR1 MNHNS, CDR2 SASEGT. With 2 bases removed from V and 6 bases from J, the gap between germline ends came to 17 bases.

This chain links TRBV15 with TRBJ1-1; TRBD1 matches 7 bases. Trimming cost V 0 bases and J 5 bases; bases outside gene matches: 9. Per the germline V gene, CDR1 is LNHNV and CDR2 is YYDKDF (reference sequence). The CDR3 extends over 16 amino acids. CDR3 sequence reads: CATSREQGGRRTEAFF. CDR3 nucleotide sequence: TGTGCCACCAGCAGAGAGCAGGGGGGAAGGAGGACTGAAGCTTTCTTT.

The rearrangement links TRBV4-1 to TRBJ2-1, with 8 bases lining up with TRBD2. The CDR3 is made up of 15 amino acids. V was pared by 4 bases and J by 8 bases, with 10 bases of the junction left unmatched. The germline CDR1 and CDR2 sequences are MGHRA and YSYEKL. DNA for the CDR3: TGCGCCAGCAGCCTACGAGCGGGAGTTCAATATGAGCAGTTCTTC. This translates into CASSLRAGVQYEQFF.

The gene calls are TRBV29-1 and TRBJ2-7; TRBD2 is a possible D gene (7 bases). This CDR3 is built from 16 residues. V lost 4 bases and J 0 bases, leaving 19 bases between the germline ends. CDR1 is SQVTM and CDR2 is ANQGSEA in the germline V gene. Here the CDR3 DNA reads TGCAGCGTTGGGGCAGGGGCTAGCGGAGACTCCTACGAGCAGTACTTC. Protein product: CSVGAGASGDSYEQYF.

The chain employs TRBV10-2 and TRBJ2-7; D may be TRBD2 (8 bases). CDR1 is WSHSY, CDR2 SAAADI, per germline. CDR3 length equals 14 residues. The CDR3 here is CASSTGDPSGSTSV. Written as DNA, the CDR3 is TGCGCCAGCAGTACAGGGGACCCGAGCGGGAGTACCAGTGTC.

This clone appeared once. V is TRBV15 and J is TRBJ2-7; D is uncertain. The CDR3 consists of 12 residues. V was cut by 0 bases and J by 3 bases, with 3 bases left in between. CDR1 is LNHNV and CDR2 is YYDKDF in the germline V gene (reference sequence). The CDR3 bases are TGTGCCACCAGCAGAGACCTCTACGAGCAGTACTTC. Protein sequence: CATSRDLYEQYF.

The gene calls are TRBV4-2 and TRBJ2-1; D perhaps matches TRBD2 (5 bases). Deletions cut 0 bases from V and 2 bases from J, with 14 bases between. The CDR3 has 17 residues. CDR1 and CDR2 from the germline V gene are LGHNA and YNFKEQ. The CDR3 reads CASSQDRYGGAYNEQFF. The CDR3, as DNA: TGTGCCAGCAGCCAAGATCGGTATGGAGGCGCCTACAATGAGCAGTTCTTC.

As DNA, the CDR3 is TGTGCCAGCAGTGAAGTCTCGAACACTGAAGCTTTCTTT. Encoded protein: CASSEVSNTEAFF. The chain combines TRBV6-1 with TRBJ1-1, with D hard to call. This CDR3 comprises 13 residues. Trimming stripped 1 base from V and 1 base from J, with 4 bases between. Per the germline V gene, CDR1 is MNHNS and CDR2 is SASEGT.

The rearrangement joins TRBV6-5 to TRBJ1-4; D is undetermined. The germline V gene has CDR1 MNHEY and CDR2 SVGAGI. The CDR3 runs 14 residues. Trimming took 6 bases from V and 0 from J, leaving 8 bases between them. CDR3 bases: TGTGCCAGCAGCCCCAGCGCAACTAATGAAAAACTGTTTTTT. Amino acid sequence: CASSPSATNEKLFF.

The sample holds a few counts of this clone. This chain joins TRBV28 and TRBJ1-1, with TRBD1 matching 8 bases. With V trimmed by 5 bases and J by 10 bases, 6 bases remained unmatched. The CDR3 totals 12 residues. Germline-derived CDR1 and CDR2 are MDHEN and SYDVKM. The CDR3 is CASSDQGAGAFF. CDR3 nucleotides: TGTGCCAGCAGTGACCAGGGGGCGGGAGCTTTCTTT. The complete variable domain, with remaining parts taken from reference TRBV28 and TRBJ1-1, reads DVKVTQSSRYLVKRTGEKVFLECVQDMDHENMFWYRQDPGLGLRLIYFSYDVKMKEKGDIPEGYSVSREKKERFSLILESASTNQTSMYLCASSDQGAGAFFGQGTRLTVV.

V and J are TRBV5-8 and TRBJ2-3; D is undetermined. This CDR3 region has 13 residues. CDR1 and CDR2 (germline): SGHTS, YDEGEE. Trimming cost V 2 bases and J 5 bases, with 9 bases left between them. DNA for the CDR3: TGTGCCAGCAGCTTTGACTCCAGAGATACGCAGTATTTT. Translation: CASSFDSRDTQYF.

The chain combines TRBV5-4 with TRBJ1-2, with a possible D match to TRBD1 (5 bases). The CDR3 length is 17 residues. Trimming took off 4 bases at V and 0 bases at J, with 19 bases between the two ends. Germline assignment: CDR1 SGHNT and CDR2 YYREEE (reference sequence). The CDR3 spells CASSASGAGGTNYGYTF. The CDR3 coding sequence is TGTGCCAGCAGCGCGAGCGGGGCAGGAGGGACTAACTATGGCTACACCTTC.